This T cell receptor (beta chain) was sequenced during a study of CD8+ T cells in alopecia areata. The CDR3 covers 12 residues. The germline V and J ends were trimmed by 1 base and 8 bases, with 6 bases remaining between them. CDR1 is LGHNA and CDR2 is YSLEER in the germline V gene. Described treatment: oral pan-JAK inhibitor, 5-10 mg twice daily. After isolation, RNA underwent reverse transcription to generate cDNA as the sequencing template. Generated by immunoSEQ multiplex PCR, the TCRdb table keeps only in-frame clones and is missing some. The table includes about 90,000 clones, roughly 40% detected once.

The chain recombines TRBV4-3 with TRBJ2-1; D ambiguous. This specimen was CD8+ T cells sorted from blood, taken at week 24, from a patient treated with tofacitinib. The receptor was derived from a human donor with alopecia areata. This CDR3 is CASSQGVDEQFF. Written as DNA, the CDR3 is TGCGCCAGCAGCCAAGGGGTGGATGAGCAGTTCTTC.